The 17 T cell receptor beta chains below all came from one sample that was sequenced in a study of cytomegalovirus exposure and HLA in healthy donors. The PCR made use of 60 Vbeta and 13 Jbeta primers. Data came from immunoSEQ multiplex PCR; TCRdb stores just in-frame clones and leaves some out. The sample totals about 54,000 clones. Sample: PBMCs. The receptors were gathered from a woman aged 40 to 55 in good health and CMV-seronegative.

CDR3 residues: CARDGYTF. The CDR3 nucleotides are TGTGCACGAGATGGCTACACCTTC. The chain employs TRBV30 and TRBJ1-2; no definite D call. CDR1 GTSNPN and CDR2 SVGIG come from the germline V gene (reference sequence). CDR3 length equals 8 residues. The full variable domain, rest sourced from reference TRBV30 and TRBJ1-2, is SQTIHQWPATLVQPVGSPLSLECTVEGTSNPNLYWYRQAAGRGLQLLFYSVGIGQISSEVPQNLSASRPQDRQFILSSKKLLLSDSGFYLCARDGYTFGSGTRLTVV.

This chain joins TRBV7-2 and TRBJ1-2, with TRBD1 matching over 10 bases. Trimming cost V 5 bases and J 4 bases; bases outside gene matches: 7. The CDR3 contains 15 residues. Germline V gene sequence: CDR1 SGHTA, CDR2 FQGNSA. The CDR3 region has the DNA TGTGCCAGCAGCGGGACAGGGGCCCACTCCTATGGCTACACCTTC. It codes for CASSGTGAHSYGYTF.

The rearrangement uses TRBV2 and TRBJ1-4; no definite D call. The V end lost 6 bases, the J end lost 8 bases, and 19 bases lay between the germline ends. The CDR3 is 15 amino acids. Germline V gene lookup returns CDR1 SNHLY and CDR2 FYNNEI. The CDR3 protein is CASSLAGTEGEKLFF. Written as DNA, the CDR3 is TGTGCCAGCAGCCTCGCGGGAACAGAGGGAGAAAAACTGTTTTTT.

In nucleotides, the CDR3 is TGTGCCAGCTCACCACCGGCGGACACTGAAGCTTTCTTT. Translating it yields CASSPPADTEAFF. This sequence joins TRBV18 and TRBJ1-1; D remains unclear. This CDR3 has 13 amino acids. Germline V gene sequence: CDR1 KGHSH, CDR2 LQKENI. Trimming stripped 0 bases from V and 3 bases from J, with 5 bases between.

V gene TRBV29-1 combines with J gene TRBJ1-2, with D perhaps matching TRBD1 (5 bases). Germline V lookup: CDR1 SQVTM, CDR2 ANQGSEA. Trimming shortened V by 3 bases and J by 8 bases, and 16 bases separated the two germline ends. The CDR3 contains 13 residues. The CDR3 nucleotides are TGCAGCGTTGACCTGGGTGGGGGGAAAGGCTACACCTTC. Translation gives CSVDLGGGKGYTF.

The chain carries TRBV5-1 and TRBJ2-7; TRBD1 matches 9 bases. V trimming: 4 bases; J trimming: 4 bases; junction bases outside the gene matches: 6. This CDR3 spans 14 amino acids. CDR1 and CDR2 from the germline V gene are SGHRS and YFSETQ. As DNA, the CDR3 is TGCGCCAGCAGCCTAAGACAGGGGGGTTACGAGCAGTACTTC. Its protein is CASSLRQGGYEQYF.

The chain recombines TRBV6-5 with TRBJ1-2, with D maybe TRBD1 (5 bases). Germline CDR1 is MNHEY and CDR2 is SVGAGI. With 7 bases removed from V and 8 bases from J, the gap between germline ends came to 20 bases. The CDR3 contains 14 residues. CDR3 region: CASTEGLVPWGYTF. The DNA for the CDR3 is TGTGCCAGCACGGAGGGGCTCGTCCCATGGGGCTACACCTTC.

The rearrangement joins TRBV5-4 to TRBJ2-2, with TRBD2 matching over 7 bases. The CDR3 covers 16 residues. V dropped 0 bases and J dropped 2; count of bases not matched to a gene: 4. Germline loops: CDR1 SGHNT, CDR2 YYREEE (reference sequence). This CDR3 is CASSLEGGGNTGELFF. The CDR3 DNA reads as TGTGCCAGCAGCTTGGAGGGCGGGGGAAACACCGGGGAGCTGTTTTTT.

The rearrangement joins TRBV27 to TRBJ1-2; TRBD1 aligns across 8 bases. The V and J ends lost 0 bases and 0 bases, in that order; junction bases with no gene match: 3. The CDR3 consists of 16 residues. Looked up from germline, CDR1 is MNHEY and CDR2 is SMNVEV (reference sequence). The CDR3 loop reads CASSLSGQVTNYGYTF. DNA for the CDR3: TGTGCCAGCAGTTTATCGGGACAGGTCACTAACTATGGCTACACCTTC.

CDR3 in DNA: TGTGCCAGCAGCTTTCTAGCCGGACCCAATGAGCAGTTCTTC. It yields the protein CASSFLAGPNEQFF. The rearrangement joins TRBV7-3 to TRBJ2-1; maybe TRBD2 (5 bases). Looked up from germline, CDR1 is SGHTA and CDR2 is FQGTGA. V was pared by 3 bases and J by 6 bases, with 12 bases between. The CDR3 runs to 14 residues.

CDR3 loop: CAWSVDAGRQETQYF. CDR3 nucleotide sequence: TGTGCCTGGAGTGTAGATGCGGGCCGGCAAGAGACCCAGTACTTC. V and J are TRBV30 and TRBJ2-5; possibly TRBD2 for D (5 bases). Germline CDR1 GTSNPN, CDR2 SVGIG (reference sequence). The CDR3 extends over 15 amino acids. Trimming left V 0 bases short and J 2 bases short, with 13 bases between. Together with reference TRBV30 and TRBJ2-5, the CDR3 gives the full variable domain: SQTIHQWPATLVQPVGSPLSLECTVEGTSNPNLYWYRQAAGRGLQLLFYSVGIGQISSEVPQNLSASRPQDRQFILSSKKLLLSDSGFYLCAWSVDAGRQETQYFGPGTRLLVL.

The chain couples TRBV9 to TRBJ2-3; 9 bases are a match to TRBD1. V trimming: 4 bases; J trimming: 3 bases; junction bases outside the gene matches: 9. This CDR3 is built from 16 residues. Germline CDR1 is SGDLS and CDR2 is YYNGEE. The CDR3 sequence is CASSTRTGGLTDTQYF. The CDR3 coding sequence is TGTGCCAGCAGCACCCGTACAGGGGGCCTAACAGATACGCAGTATTTT.

Written as DNA, the CDR3 is TGTGCCAGCTCACCTCCGGGACTCATAGGCGAGCAGTACTTC. Protein sequence: CASSPPGLIGEQYF. The rearrangement joins TRBV18 to TRBJ2-7; weak D call: TRBD2 (6 bases). V was shortened by 3 bases and J by 6 bases, with 15 bases between the two germline ends. Germline assignment: CDR1 KGHSH and CDR2 LQKENI. This CDR3 spans 14 amino acids.

The chain recombines TRBV18 with TRBJ2-7; 9 nucleotides match TRBD2. CDR1 is KGHSH, CDR2 LQKENI, per germline. The junction had 18 bases not matched to a gene; V was cut back by 8 bases and J by 4 bases. This CDR3 is built from 17 residues. The CDR3 region is CASATQSSGTIQYEQYF. The DNA for the CDR3 is TGTGCCAGCGCAACCCAGTCTAGCGGGACCATTCAGTACGAGCAGTACTTC. The variable domain in full, completed from reference TRBV18 and TRBJ2-7, reads NAGVMQNPRHLVRRRGQEARLRCSPMKGHSHVYWYRQLPEEGLKFMVYLQKENIIDESGMPKERFSAEFPKEGPSILRIQQVVRGDSAAYFCASATQSSGTIQYEQYFGPGTRLTVT.

The V and J genes are TRBV6-5 and TRBJ2-7; TRBD1 is a possible D gene (6 bases). CDR3 length: 15 residues. CDR1 and CDR2 (germline): MNHEY, SVGAGI. Trimming shortened V by 5 bases and J by 0 bases, and 14 bases separated the two germline ends. Here the CDR3 DNA reads TGTGCCAGCAGTCGCCACCACAGGGACTCCTACGAGCAGTACTTC. Translation gives CASSRHHRDSYEQYF.

J is TRBJ1-3 and V is TRBV6-1; D unclear. V shed 4 bases and J shed 1 base, with 11 bases lying between them. Germline CDR1 is MNHNS and CDR2 is SASEGT. There are 15 residues in the CDR3. The CDR3 loop is CASSVTGLSGNTIYF. The CDR3 DNA follows: TGTGCCAGCAGTGTTACTGGGCTATCTGGAAACACCATATATTTT.

V gene TRBV6-6 combines with J gene TRBJ2-2; 9 bases agree with TRBD1. Per germline, CDR1 MNHNY and CDR2 SVGAGI (reference sequence). The CDR3 runs 15 residues. V lost 5 bases to trimming and J lost 5 bases; unmatched junction nucleotides: 6. The CDR3 sequence: CASSLRDRATGELFF. CDR3 coding DNA: TGTGCCAGCAGTCTCCGGGACAGGGCTACCGGGGAGCTGTTTTTT.